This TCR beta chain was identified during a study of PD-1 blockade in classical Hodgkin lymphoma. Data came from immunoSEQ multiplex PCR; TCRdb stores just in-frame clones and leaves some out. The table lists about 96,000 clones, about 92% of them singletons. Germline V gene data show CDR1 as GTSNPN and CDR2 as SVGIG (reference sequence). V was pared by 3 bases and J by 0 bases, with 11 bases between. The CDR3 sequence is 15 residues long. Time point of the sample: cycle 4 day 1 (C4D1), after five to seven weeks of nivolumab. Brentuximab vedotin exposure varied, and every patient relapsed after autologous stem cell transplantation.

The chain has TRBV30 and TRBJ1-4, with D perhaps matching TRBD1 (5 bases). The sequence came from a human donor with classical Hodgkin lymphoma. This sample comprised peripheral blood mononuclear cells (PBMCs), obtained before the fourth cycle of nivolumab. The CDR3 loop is CAWRGTGATNEKLFF. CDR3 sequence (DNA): TGTGCCTGGAGGGGGACGGGCGCAACTAATGAAAAACTGTTTTTT. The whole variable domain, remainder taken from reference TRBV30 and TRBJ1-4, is SQTIHQWPATLVQPVGSPLSLECTVEGTSNPNLYWYRQAAGRGLQLLFYSVGIGQISSEVPQNLSASRPQDRQFILSSKKLLLSDSGFYLCAWRGTGATNEKLFFGSGTQLSVL.